The present entry profiles one T cell receptor (beta chain) with its context. One entry per CDR3 protein results from TCRdb running MiXCR on the RT-PCR reads. The sample has about 410,000 distinct CDR3 sequences; roughly 16% are singletons. This record belongs to a study of patients and donors after allogeneic stem cell transplantation. This CDR3 is built from 15 residues. Per the germline V gene, CDR1 is SGHDT and CDR2 is YYEEEE. V was trimmed by 1 base and J by 8 bases, leaving 15 bases between them. The receptor's source is a human donor who was either an allogeneic HSCT recipient or a stem cell or donor lymphocyte infusion donor (not recorded which). It is not recorded whose cells these are; they may come from a transplant donor. The gene calls are TRBV5-6 and TRBJ1-4; the D is unclear. Sequencing was carried out using blood, either unsorted or a sorted T cell fraction (not recorded which). This CDR3 reads CASSLRAVGREKLFF. In DNA, the CDR3 is TGTGCCAGCAGCTTGCGCGCGGTAGGGCGGGAAAAACTGTTTTTT.